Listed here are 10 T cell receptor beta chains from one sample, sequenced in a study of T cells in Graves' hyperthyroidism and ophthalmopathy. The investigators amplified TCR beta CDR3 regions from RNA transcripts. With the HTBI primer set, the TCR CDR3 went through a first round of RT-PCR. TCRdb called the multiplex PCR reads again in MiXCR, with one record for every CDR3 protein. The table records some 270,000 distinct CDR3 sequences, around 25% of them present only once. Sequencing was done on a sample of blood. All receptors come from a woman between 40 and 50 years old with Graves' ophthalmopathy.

CDR3 DNA sequence: TGTGCCTGGAACCGAGGCCAGGGGAACACTGAAGCTTTCTTT. Translated: CAWNRGQGNTEAFF. This chain uses TRBV30 with TRBJ1-1; D might be TRBD1 (5 bases). V gave up 4 bases and J gave up 1 base, with 13 bases separating them. CDR1 is GTSNPN and CDR2 is SVGIG in the germline V gene (reference sequence). The CDR3 runs 14 residues.

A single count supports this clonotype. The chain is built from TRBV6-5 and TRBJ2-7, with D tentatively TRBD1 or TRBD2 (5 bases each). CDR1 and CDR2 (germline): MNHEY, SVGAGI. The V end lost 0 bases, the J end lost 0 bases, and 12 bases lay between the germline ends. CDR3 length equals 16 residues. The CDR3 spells CASSYSGRVSSYEQYF. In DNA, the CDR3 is TGTGCCAGCAGTTACTCGGGGCGGGTGAGCTCCTACGAGCAGTACTTC.

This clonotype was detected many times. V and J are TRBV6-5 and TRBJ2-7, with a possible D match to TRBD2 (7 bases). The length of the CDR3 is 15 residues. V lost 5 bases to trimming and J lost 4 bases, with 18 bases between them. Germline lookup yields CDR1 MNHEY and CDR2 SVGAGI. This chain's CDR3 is CASSPPWGGKYEQYF. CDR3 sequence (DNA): TGTGCCAGCAGTCCCCCGTGGGGGGGCAAGTACGAGCAGTACTTC.

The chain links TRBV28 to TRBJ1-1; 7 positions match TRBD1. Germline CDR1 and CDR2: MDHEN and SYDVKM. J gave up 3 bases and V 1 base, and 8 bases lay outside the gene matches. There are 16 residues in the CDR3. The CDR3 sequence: CASSLFDRVEDTEAFF. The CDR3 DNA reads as TGTGCCAGCAGTTTATTCGACAGGGTTGAGGACACTGAAGCTTTCTTT.

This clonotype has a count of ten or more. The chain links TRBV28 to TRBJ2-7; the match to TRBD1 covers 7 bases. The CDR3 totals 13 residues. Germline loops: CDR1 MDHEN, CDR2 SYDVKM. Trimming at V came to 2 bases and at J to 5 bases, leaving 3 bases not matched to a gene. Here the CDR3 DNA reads TGTGCCAGCAGTTTACCCACAGGGGACGAGCAGTACTTC. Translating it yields CASSLPTGDEQYF.

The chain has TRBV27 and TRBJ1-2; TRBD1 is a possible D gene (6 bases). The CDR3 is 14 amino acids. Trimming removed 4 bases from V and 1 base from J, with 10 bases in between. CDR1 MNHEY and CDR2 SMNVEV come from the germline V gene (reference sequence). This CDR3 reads CASSSTDSNYGYTF. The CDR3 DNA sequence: TGTGCCAGCAGTTCAACGGACAGTAACTATGGCTACACCTTC.

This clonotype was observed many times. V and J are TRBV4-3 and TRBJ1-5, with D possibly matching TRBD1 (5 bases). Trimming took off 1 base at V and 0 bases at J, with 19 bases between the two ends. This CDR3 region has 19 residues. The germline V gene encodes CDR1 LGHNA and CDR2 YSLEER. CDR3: CASSQAPPGPISSNQPQHF. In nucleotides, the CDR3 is TGCGCCAGCAGCCAAGCCCCACCGGGACCCATATCTAGCAATCAGCCCCAGCATTTT.

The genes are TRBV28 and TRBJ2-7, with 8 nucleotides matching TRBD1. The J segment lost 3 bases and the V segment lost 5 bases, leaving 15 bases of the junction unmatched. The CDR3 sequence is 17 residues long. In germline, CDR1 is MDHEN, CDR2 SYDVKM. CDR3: CASSLTGARSGFYEQYF. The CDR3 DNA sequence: TGTGCCAGCAGTCTGACAGGGGCGAGAAGCGGCTTCTACGAGCAGTACTTC.

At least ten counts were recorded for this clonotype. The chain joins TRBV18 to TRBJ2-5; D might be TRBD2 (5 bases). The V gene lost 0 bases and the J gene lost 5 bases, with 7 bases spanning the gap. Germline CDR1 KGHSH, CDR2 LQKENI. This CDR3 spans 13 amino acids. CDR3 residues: CASSPPRRETQYF. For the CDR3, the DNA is TGTGCCAGCTCACCACCGCGGAGGGAGACCCAGTACTTC.

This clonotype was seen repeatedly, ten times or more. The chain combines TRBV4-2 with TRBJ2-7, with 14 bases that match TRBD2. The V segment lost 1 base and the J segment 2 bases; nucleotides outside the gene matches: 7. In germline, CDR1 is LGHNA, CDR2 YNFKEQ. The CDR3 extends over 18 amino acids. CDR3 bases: TGTGCCAGCAGCCAAGGCCGACTAGCGGGAGGGTTACCCTACGAGCAGTACTTC. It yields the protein CASSQGRLAGGLPYEQYF.